This TCR beta chain was sequenced in a study of T cell responses to AZD1222 COVID-19 vaccine listed by TCRdb under 2021. Regarding the study in general: Because spike-specific TCR depth and breadth did not differ between the two schedules, AZD1222 recipients who got a second dose at roughly 4 weeks were pooled with those who got a second dose at roughly 12 weeks. TCR sequencing was performed for more than 230 trial participants, of whom about 210 were given two doses of AZD1222 and 26 were given two doses of MenACWY control vaccine. Enrollment into the trials was organized by age into subgroups of 18-55, 56-69 and 70-plus years, and those subgroups contained roughly 150, 30 and 60 TCR-sequenced participants, respectively. What the study reported, not specific to this receptor: After two AZD1222 doses, spike-specific TCR breadth and depth were significantly higher than at day 0 and than in MenACWY recipients. CD4 TCRs associated with the vaccine covered the entire spike protein, and the dominant responses were in regions 160-218 and 743-854. In the small 56-69-year group, the increase in depth fell short of significance, most likely because of low power. Only six or seven AZD1222 recipients were SARS-CoV-2 seropositive at baseline, limiting conclusions about previously exposed vaccinees. Because no day 14 peak-response samples were available, repertoires were characterized only after the peak T cell response. Participants were mostly white British, with more females than males. The authors suggested clonal diversity may have been underestimated. Epitopes outside the regions mutated in the B.1.351 and B.1.1.7 variants were reportedly recognized by nearly half of the unique spike-specific TCRs.

The sample's time point label, in plain terms: baseline before first vaccination. Vaccinee samples came from UK trials COV001 and COV002, including a single-blind randomized controlled phase 2/3 trial of AZD1222 (ChAdOx1 nCoV-19) in healthy adults. For TCRbeta chain sequencing, PBMC samples from trial participants were taken at day 0 and at day 28 after the second dose. The junction shows trimming of 2 bases on V and 1 base on J, plus 9 bases between the germline ends. Including cysteine and phenylalanine, the CDR3 has 14 amino acids. CDR3 DNA is the only sequence kept; it has 42 bases, read in frame from the first base. CDR1 and CDR2 were assigned from the germline V gene as MNHEY and SVGAGI. Concerning this clone: The antigen it binds to is not known. Per-base qualities were not stored, and no clone one base away is much larger.

The CDR3 regions of human TCRbeta chains were analyzed by immunosequencing. The authors processed their data as follows. Repertoire TCRs were checked for matches against a reference library of SARS-CoV-2-specific TCRs that had been generated using the MIRA antigen-specificity platform. Breadth was defined as the fraction of unique TCRs that were SARS-CoV-2-associated, and depth was defined as the fraction of total T cells that were SARS-CoV-2-associated. Using the MIRA data, each spike-specific TCR was mapped to the spike region that the TCR reacts to and placed in a CD4 or CD8 class. Log10-transformed breadth and depth values were compared by one-way ANOVA with Sidak's multiple comparisons tests. The table comes from immuneACCESS by way of TCRdb, which keeps in-frame sequences with V and J called. Part of the clones is missing from these tables; in studies checked, under half for an unresolved V gene and the rest for unknown reasons. The DNA was the basis for D and trimming; V, J and clone size are from that table. A total of about 110,000 clones appear in this sample, about 88% of them only once. Of the sample, roughly a sixth is held by the ten largest clones.

Sample: peripheral blood, taken on day 0 of AZD1222 vaccination. The V gene is TRBV6-5 and the J gene is TRBJ2-7; the D region may be TRBD1 or TRBD2, each matching 5 bases equally. The TCR was taken from an adult in good health. In nucleotides, the sequence is TGTGCCAGCAGTTACGGGGGAGCGTCCTACGAGCAGTACTTC. Its translation is CASSYGGASYEQYF.